This TCR beta chain was retrieved from a study of identifying expanded T cells in peripheral blood. Study results and limitations: Across healthy donors, higher total template counts meant significantly greater approximately 2-week count variance. Technical replicates showed 0.9 to 1.5 changed clones; about two weeks approximately 16; four weeks 19.

About this clone: Its antigen is unidentified.

Repertoires were generated with immunoSEQ multiplex PCR, while TCRdb's copy carries only in-frame clones and drops some. The data contain nearly 60,000 clones, around nine tenths of them singletons. V shed 1 base, J shed 3 bases, and the junction held 6 bases outside the gene matches. Looked up from germline, CDR1 is LGHNA and CDR2 is YNFKEQ. The CDR3 spans 16 residues. Collection occurred without any documented infections or immune events in donors. The chain is built from TRBV4-2 and TRBJ2-7; 10 bases are shared with TRBD1. Material: blood. The clonotype was recovered from a person aged 18 to 69 in good health. The CDR3 DNA sequence: TGTGCCAGCAGCCAAGTTGGGGACAGGGGAAACTACGAGCAGTACTTC. Translated: CASSQVGDRGNYEQYF.